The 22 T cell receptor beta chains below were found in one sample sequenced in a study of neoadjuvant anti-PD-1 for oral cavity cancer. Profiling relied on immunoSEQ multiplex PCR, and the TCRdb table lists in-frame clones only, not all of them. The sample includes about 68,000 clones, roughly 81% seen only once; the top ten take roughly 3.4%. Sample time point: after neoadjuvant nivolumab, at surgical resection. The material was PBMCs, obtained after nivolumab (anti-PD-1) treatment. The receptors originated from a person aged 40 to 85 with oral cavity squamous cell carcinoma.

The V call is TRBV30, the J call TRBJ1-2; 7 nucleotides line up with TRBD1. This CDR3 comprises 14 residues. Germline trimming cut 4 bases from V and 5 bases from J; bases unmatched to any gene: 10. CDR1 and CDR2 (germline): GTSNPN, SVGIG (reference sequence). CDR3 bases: TGTGCCTGGATACCTGGGGACAGATTATATGGCTACACCTTC. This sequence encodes CAWIPGDRLYGYTF.

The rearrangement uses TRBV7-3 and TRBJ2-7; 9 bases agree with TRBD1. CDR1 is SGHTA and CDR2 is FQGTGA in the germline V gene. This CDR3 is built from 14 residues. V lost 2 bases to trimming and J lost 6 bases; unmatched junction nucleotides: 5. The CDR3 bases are TGTGCCAGCAGCTTAGGGGGACAGGGAGTCGAGCAGTACTTC. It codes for CASSLGGQGVEQYF.

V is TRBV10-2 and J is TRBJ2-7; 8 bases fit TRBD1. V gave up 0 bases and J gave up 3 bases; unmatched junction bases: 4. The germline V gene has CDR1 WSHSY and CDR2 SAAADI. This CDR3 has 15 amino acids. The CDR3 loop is CASSESNRGIYEQYF. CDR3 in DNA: TGCGCCAGCAGTGAGTCGAACAGGGGGATCTACGAGCAGTACTTC.

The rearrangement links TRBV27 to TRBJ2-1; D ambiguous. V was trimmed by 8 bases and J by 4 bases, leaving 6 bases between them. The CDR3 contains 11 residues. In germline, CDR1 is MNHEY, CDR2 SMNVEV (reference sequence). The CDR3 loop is CASWFYNEQFF. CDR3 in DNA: TGTGCCAGCTGGTTTTACAATGAGCAGTTCTTC.

The CDR3 here is CASSEDIQPQHF. Here the CDR3 DNA reads TGTGCCAGCAGTGAAGACATTCAGCCCCAGCATTTT. This chain uses TRBV7-9 with TRBJ1-5, with unresolved D. V lost 6 bases and J lost 6, with 9 bases in between. The CDR3 runs 12 residues. CDR1 SEHNR and CDR2 FQNEAQ come from the germline V gene (reference sequence).

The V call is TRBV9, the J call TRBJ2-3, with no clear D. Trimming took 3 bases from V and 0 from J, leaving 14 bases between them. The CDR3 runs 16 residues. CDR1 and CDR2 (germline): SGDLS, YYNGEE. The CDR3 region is CASSARRGLSTDTQYF. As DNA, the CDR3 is TGTGCCAGCAGCGCTAGACGAGGATTGAGCACAGATACGCAGTATTTT.

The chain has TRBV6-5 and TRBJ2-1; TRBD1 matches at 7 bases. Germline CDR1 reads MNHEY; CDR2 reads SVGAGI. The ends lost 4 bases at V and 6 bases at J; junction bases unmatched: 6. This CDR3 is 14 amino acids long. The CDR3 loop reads CASSFTSGGNEQFF. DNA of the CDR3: TGTGCCAGCAGTTTTACGTCAGGGGGCAATGAGCAGTTCTTC.

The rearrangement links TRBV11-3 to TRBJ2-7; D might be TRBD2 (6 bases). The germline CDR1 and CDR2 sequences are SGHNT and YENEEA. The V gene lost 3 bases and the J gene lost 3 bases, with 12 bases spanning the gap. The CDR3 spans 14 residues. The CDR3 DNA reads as TGTGCCAGCAGCTTCTCGGGGGAGTTCTACGAGCAGTACTTC. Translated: CASSFSGEFYEQYF.

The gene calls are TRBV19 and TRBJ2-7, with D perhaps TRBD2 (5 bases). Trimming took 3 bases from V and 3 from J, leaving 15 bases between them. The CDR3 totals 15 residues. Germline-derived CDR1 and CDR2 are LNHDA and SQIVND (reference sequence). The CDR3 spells CASSIRSGLNYEQYF. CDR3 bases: TGTGCCAGTAGTATCAGAAGCGGCCTGAACTACGAGCAGTACTTC.

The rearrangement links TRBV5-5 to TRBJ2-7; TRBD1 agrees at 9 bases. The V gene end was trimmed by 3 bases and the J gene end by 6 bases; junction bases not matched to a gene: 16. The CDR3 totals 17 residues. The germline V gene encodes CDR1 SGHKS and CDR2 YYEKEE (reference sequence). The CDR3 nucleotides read TGTGCCAGCAGCTCACAGACAGGGGGTATATACGCCCTCGAGCAGTACTTC. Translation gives CASSSQTGGIYALEQYF.

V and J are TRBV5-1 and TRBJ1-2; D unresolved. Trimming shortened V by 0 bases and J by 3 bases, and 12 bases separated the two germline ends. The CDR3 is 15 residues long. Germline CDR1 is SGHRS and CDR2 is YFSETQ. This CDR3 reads CASSLVKHGDYGYTF. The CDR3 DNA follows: TGCGCCAGCAGCTTGGTGAAACATGGGGACTATGGCTACACCTTC.

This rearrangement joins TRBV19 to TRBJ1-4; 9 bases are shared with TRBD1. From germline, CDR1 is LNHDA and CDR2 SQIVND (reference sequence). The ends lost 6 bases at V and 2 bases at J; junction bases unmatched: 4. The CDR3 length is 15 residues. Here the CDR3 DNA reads TGTGCCAGTAGAGGACAGGGGAGTACTAATGAAAAACTGTTTTTT. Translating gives CASRGQGSTNEKLFF.

The CDR3 sequence: CASSSGTAQETQYF. As DNA, the CDR3 is TGTGCCAGCAGCTCTGGGACAGCACAAGAGACCCAGTACTTC. This chain links TRBV7-8 with TRBJ2-5; 7 nucleotides match TRBD1. V lost 4 bases, J lost 2 bases, and 4 bases stayed unmatched. The germline gives CDR1 SGHVS, CDR2 FQNEAQ. The CDR3 totals 14 residues.

The CDR3 sequence: CASSELGLTTTYSGNTIYF. CDR3 coding DNA: TGTGCCAGCAGTGAATTAGGGCTGACCACCACTTACTCTGGAAACACCATATATTTT. This chain uses TRBV6-1 with TRBJ1-3, with D unclear. CDR3 size: 19 residues. Germline CDR1 reads MNHNS; CDR2 reads SASEGT. The germline V and J ends were trimmed by 2 bases and 0 bases, with 20 bases remaining between them.

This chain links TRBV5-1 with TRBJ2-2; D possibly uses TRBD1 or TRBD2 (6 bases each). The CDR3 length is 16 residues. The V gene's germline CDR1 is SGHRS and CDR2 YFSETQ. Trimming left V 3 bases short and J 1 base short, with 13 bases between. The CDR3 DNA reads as TGCGCCAGCAGCTGGGATGGAGGGGGGAACACCGGGGAGCTGTTTTTT. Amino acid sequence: CASSWDGGGNTGELFF.

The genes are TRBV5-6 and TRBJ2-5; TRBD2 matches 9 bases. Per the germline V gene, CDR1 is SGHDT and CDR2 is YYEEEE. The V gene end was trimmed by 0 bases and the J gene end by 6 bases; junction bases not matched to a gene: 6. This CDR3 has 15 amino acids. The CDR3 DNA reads TGTGCCAGCAGCTTGGAAGGTCTAGCGGGGCAGACCCAGTACTTC. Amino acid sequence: CASSLEGLAGQTQYF. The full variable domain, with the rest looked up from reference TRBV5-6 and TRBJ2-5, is DAGVTQSPTHLIKTRGQQVTLRCSPKSGHDTVSWYQQALGQGPQFIFQYYEEEERQRGNFPDRFSGHQFPNYSSELNVNALLLGDSALYLCASSLEGLAGQTQYFGPGTRLLVL.

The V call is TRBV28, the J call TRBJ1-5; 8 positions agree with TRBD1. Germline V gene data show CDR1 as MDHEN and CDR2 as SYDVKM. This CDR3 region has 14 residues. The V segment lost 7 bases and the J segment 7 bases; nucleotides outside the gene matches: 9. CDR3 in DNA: TGTGCCAGCAAAACCGGGACAGGACCCCAGCCCCAGCATTTT. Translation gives CASKTGTGPQPQHF.

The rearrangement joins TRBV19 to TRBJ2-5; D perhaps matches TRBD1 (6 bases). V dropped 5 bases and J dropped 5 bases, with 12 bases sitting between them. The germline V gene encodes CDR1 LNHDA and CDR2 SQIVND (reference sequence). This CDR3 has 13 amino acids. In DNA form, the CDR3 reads TGTGCCAGTAGTGAACAGGGTGACGAGACCCAGTACTTC. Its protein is CASSEQGDETQYF.

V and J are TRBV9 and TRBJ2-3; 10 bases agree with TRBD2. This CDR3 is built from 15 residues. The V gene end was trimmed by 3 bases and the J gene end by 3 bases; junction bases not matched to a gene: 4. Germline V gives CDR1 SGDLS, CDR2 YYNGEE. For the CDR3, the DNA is TGTGCCAGCAGCGCCCTAGCGGGAGCAACAGATACGCAGTATTTT. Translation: CASSALAGATDTQYF.

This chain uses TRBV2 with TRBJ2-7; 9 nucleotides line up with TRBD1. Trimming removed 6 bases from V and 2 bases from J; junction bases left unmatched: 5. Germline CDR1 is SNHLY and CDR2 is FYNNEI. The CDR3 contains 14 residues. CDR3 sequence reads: CASRGQGWPYEQYF. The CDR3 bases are TGTGCCAGCAGGGGACAGGGCTGGCCCTACGAGCAGTACTTC.

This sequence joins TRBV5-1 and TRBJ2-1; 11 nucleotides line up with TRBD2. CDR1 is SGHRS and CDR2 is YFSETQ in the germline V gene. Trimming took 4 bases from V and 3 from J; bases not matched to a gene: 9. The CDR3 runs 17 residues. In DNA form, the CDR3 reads TGCGCCAGCAGCCCCGGTCTAGCGGGAGGACTCTACAATGAGCAGTTCTTC. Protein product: CASSPGLAGGLYNEQFF.

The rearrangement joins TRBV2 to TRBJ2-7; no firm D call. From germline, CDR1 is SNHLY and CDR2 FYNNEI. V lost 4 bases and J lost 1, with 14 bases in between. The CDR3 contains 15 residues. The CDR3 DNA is TGTGCCAGCAGTGGACCGACCCTAAATTCCTACGAGCAGTACTTC. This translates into CASSGPTLNSYEQYF.